Sequencing of this T cell receptor beta chain was carried out in a study of identifying expanded T cells in peripheral blood. General study results and limits: Variance in clone template counts between approximately two-week samples significantly increased with total template count across all healthy donors. About 1.2 clones differed between technical replicates, versus 16.4 and 19 over time.

During the collection period, no donor immune events like infections were recorded. Note on this clone: Its antigen remains unknown.

CDR3 length: 16 residues. Per the germline V gene, CDR1 is SGHTA and CDR2 is FQGNSA. The ends lost 2 bases at V and 1 base at J; junction bases unmatched: 4. Sequencing used immunoSEQ multiplex PCR; TCRdb keeps in-frame clones, though not all of them. The data show 70,000 to 95,000 clones, with approximately 90% seen just once and roughly 7% held by the top ten. The chain recombines TRBV7-2 with TRBJ2-3, with 9 bases fitting TRBD2. The sequence was collected from a person aged 18-70 years in good health. Material for sequencing was blood. The CDR3 here is CASSLRLAEGTDTQYF. In nucleotides, the CDR3 is TGTGCCAGCAGCTTACGACTAGCGGAGGGCACAGATACGCAGTATTTT.